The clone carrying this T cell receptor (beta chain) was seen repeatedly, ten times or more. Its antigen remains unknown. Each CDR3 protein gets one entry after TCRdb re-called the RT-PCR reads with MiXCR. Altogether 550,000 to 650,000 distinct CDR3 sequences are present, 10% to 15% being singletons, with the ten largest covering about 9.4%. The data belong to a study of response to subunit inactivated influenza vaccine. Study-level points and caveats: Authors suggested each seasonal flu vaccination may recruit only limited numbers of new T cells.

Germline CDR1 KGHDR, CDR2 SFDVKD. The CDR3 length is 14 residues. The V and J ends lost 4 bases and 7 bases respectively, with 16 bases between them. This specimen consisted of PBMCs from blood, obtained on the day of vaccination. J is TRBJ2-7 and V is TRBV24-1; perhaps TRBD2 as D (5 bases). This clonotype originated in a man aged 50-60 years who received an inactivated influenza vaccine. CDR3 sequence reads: CATSDDGDVGEQYF. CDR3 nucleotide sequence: TGTGCCACCAGTGACGACGGGGATGTAGGGGAGCAGTACTTC.